This TCR beta chain was obtained from a study of cytotoxic CD8 clonotypes in ibrutinib-treated CLL. Details on this clone: Its antigen is undetermined.

The study, taken as a whole, reports: Shared public clonotypes were rare, and on treatment they either got smaller or stayed the same. Exceeding age-matched healthy donors, baseline clonality also tracked the counts of circulating CD8+ T cells.

V was shortened by 2 bases and J by 9 bases, with 11 bases between the two germline ends. This CDR3 has 13 amino acids. Germline V gives CDR1 SGHAT, CDR2 FQNNGV. Generated by immunoSEQ multiplex PCR, the TCRdb table keeps only in-frame clones and is missing some. This repertoire shows about 180,000 clones, 70% to 85% found once; its top ten account for over 4.5%. The sample was PBMCs, taken after 24 months of ibrutinib treatment. The chain employs TRBV11-2 and TRBJ2-1; the D is unclear. This TCR was recovered from a human donor with chronic lymphocytic leukemia. As DNA, the CDR3 is TGTGCCAGCAGCTTAAGTAGGGCCCGTGAGCAGTTCTTC. It codes for CASSLSRAREQFF.